This T cell receptor (beta chain) was documented in a study of T cell repertoires in cytomegalovirus infection. Study-level background: CMV epitopes in the study were HLA-C-restricted (recently identified) and HLA-B-restricted (well studied).

TCRdb analysed the reads with MiXCR anew, one entry per CDR3 protein. Of about 890,000 distinct CDR3 sequences listed, less than 35% are singletons. This clonotype has more than one count but fewer than ten. Its antigen remains unknown. This CDR3 comprises 14 residues. Germline CDR1 reads LGHNT; CDR2 reads FRNRAP. Trimming left V 3 bases short and J 4 bases short, with 13 bases between. The receptor was derived from a human donor in good health (CMV status not recorded). Some clones in this sample may be carry-over from other donors' samples. The gene calls are TRBV12-5 and TRBJ2-7; D possibly matches TRBD1 or TRBD2 (5 bases each). This specimen was cultured CD8+ T cells from PBMCs, taken from culture after CMV antigen stimulation. In DNA form, the CDR3 reads TGTGCTAGTGGTTTTAACGGGACCCTTTACGAGCAGTACGTC. This gives the protein CASGFNGTLYEQYV.